These 20 T cell receptor beta chains were all obtained from the same sample, sequenced in a study of OX40 agonist ivuxolimab in advanced cancers. Generated by immunoSEQ multiplex PCR, the TCRdb table keeps only in-frame clones and is missing some. Of 70,000 to 95,000 clones listed, roughly 80% are singletons. The sample consisted of CD4+ or CD8+ T cells sorted from blood, taken in a trial of the OX40 agonist ivuxolimab. All receptors come from an adult with an advanced solid tumor such as melanoma, head and neck, liver or kidney cancer.

The chain combines TRBV5-1 with TRBJ2-3, with 9 bases lining up with TRBD2. V was clipped by 0 bases and J by 2 bases; unmatched bases: 7. The germline gives CDR1 SGHRS, CDR2 YFSETQ. This CDR3 has 17 residues. The CDR3 region has the DNA TGCGCCAGCAGCTTGGACGCTGGGACTAGCATCACAGATACGCAGTATTTT. Encoded protein: CASSLDAGTSITDTQYF.

The chain is built from TRBV5-1 and TRBJ2-3; 11 nucleotides match TRBD2. The CDR3 has 16 amino acids. V was clipped by 0 bases and J by 2 bases; unmatched bases: 2. The V gene's germline CDR1 is SGHRS and CDR2 YFSETQ. The CDR3: CASSLGTSGPTDTQYF. As DNA, the CDR3 is TGCGCCAGCAGCTTGGGGACTAGCGGGCCCACAGATACGCAGTATTTT. The variable domain in full, completed from reference TRBV5-1 and TRBJ2-3, reads KAGVTQTPRYLIKTRGQQVTLSCSPISGHRSVSWYQQTPGQGLQFLFEYFSETQRNKGNFPGRFSGRQFSNSRSEMNVSTLELGDSALYLCASSLGTSGPTDTQYFGPGTRLTVL.

In its sample, this clone is medium-sized. The chain carries TRBV7-9 and TRBJ1-5; D is possibly TRBD1 (5 bases). The ends were cut back, 5 bases at V and 4 bases at J, with 12 bases in the middle. The length of the CDR3 is 14 residues. Germline loops: CDR1 SEHNR, CDR2 FQNEAQ (reference sequence). CDR3 protein: CASSPGGGNQPQHF. The CDR3 DNA is TGTGCCAGCAGCCCGGGGGGGGGAAATCAGCCCCAGCATTTT.

The table lists this clone with a count of one. The V gene is TRBV4-3, the J gene TRBJ2-3; 8 nucleotides agree with TRBD1. The CDR3 covers 18 residues. CDR1 LGHNA and CDR2 YSLEER come from the germline V gene. The V and J ends lost 0 bases and 0 bases, in that order; junction bases with no gene match: 8. The CDR3 loop is CASSQDRRQGASTDTQYF. Here the CDR3 DNA reads TGCGCCAGCAGCCAAGATCGGAGGCAGGGGGCTAGCACAGATACGCAGTATTTT.

The chain employs TRBV15 and TRBJ1-4; D gene unclear. The CDR3 totals 13 residues. V lost 0 bases and J 8 bases, leaving 7 bases between the germline ends. Germline V gene lookup returns CDR1 LNHNV and CDR2 YYDKDF (reference sequence). CDR3 DNA: TGTGCCACCAGCAGAGACGTGAAAGAAAAACTGTTTTTT. This sequence encodes CATSRDVKEKLFF.

This chain links TRBV5-1 with TRBJ1-4, with 7 bases matching TRBD1. Losses at the gene ends were 4 bases for V and 4 bases for J; bases not matched to a gene: 4. Germline CDR1 SGHRS, CDR2 YFSETQ. This CDR3 is 14 amino acids long. CDR3 nucleotides: TGCGCCAGCAGCACGGGACAGTTTAATGAAAAACTGTTTTTT. This encodes CASSTGQFNEKLFF.

Only a few counts were recorded for this clone. The genes are TRBV5-6 and TRBJ2-2; D perhaps matches TRBD2 (6 bases). The germline gives CDR1 SGHDT, CDR2 YYEEEE. V was shortened by 2 bases and J by 5 bases, with 16 bases between the two germline ends. This CDR3 comprises 16 residues. CDR3 residues: CASSFLGTPRTGELFF. CDR3 DNA: TGTGCCAGCAGCTTTCTCGGGACTCCGAGGACCGGGGAGCTGTTTTTT.

This clone was counted a single time. The chain employs TRBV5-1 and TRBJ1-6; weak D call: TRBD1 (5 bases). With 2 bases removed from V and 8 bases from J, the gap between germline ends came to 17 bases. The germline V gene has CDR1 SGHRS and CDR2 YFSETQ. This CDR3 contains 16 residues. The CDR3 DNA is TGCGCCAGCAGCTTTGGTCAGGGAGGTAGGGATTCACCCCTCCACTTT. Protein sequence: CASSFGQGGRDSPLHF.

The gene calls are TRBV9 and TRBJ2-2; D gene ambiguous. V shed 2 bases and J shed 2 bases, with 16 bases lying between them. CDR1 and CDR2 from the germline V gene are SGDLS and YYNGEE. CDR3 size: 17 residues. The CDR3 loop reads CASSVDPLAANTGELFF. CDR3 DNA sequence: TGTGCCAGCAGCGTTGACCCCCTGGCGGCTAACACCGGGGAGCTGTTTTTT.

The rearrangement joins TRBV28 to TRBJ2-3; 7 bases are a match to TRBD2. Trimming at V came to 8 bases and at J to 1 base, leaving 12 bases not matched to a gene. This CDR3 comprises 16 residues. In germline, CDR1 is MDHEN, CDR2 SYDVKM. The CDR3 coding sequence is TGTGCCAGCCCTCCCCCCACTAGCGAGGGCACAGATACGCAGTATTTT. Translation: CASPPPTSEGTDTQYF.

The chain uses TRBV10-1 and TRBJ1-2, with 10 bases fitting TRBD1. Trimming at V came to 6 bases and at J to 3 bases, leaving 4 bases not matched to a gene. Germline V gene sequence: CDR1 WNHNN, CDR2 SYGVQD (reference sequence). The CDR3 loop spans 14 amino acids. The CDR3 DNA sequence: TGCGCCAGCAGCGCCGGGACAGGGGACTATGGCTACACCTTC. Its translation: CASSAGTGDYGYTF.

The chain employs TRBV6-4 and TRBJ2-2; the D gene could be TRBD1 or TRBD2 (5 bases each). The CDR3 loop spans 13 amino acids. V was cut by 3 bases and J by 8 bases, with 10 bases left in between. The germline V gene has CDR1 MRHNA and CDR2 SNTAGT. CDR3 protein: CASSDGDAGELFF. The CDR3 DNA reads as TGTGCCAGCAGTGATGGGGACGCGGGGGAGCTGTTTTTT.

The chain employs TRBV5-1 and TRBJ1-1; no definite D call. The CDR3 length is 17 residues. The V end lost 2 bases, the J end lost 4 bases, and 21 bases lay between the germline ends. The germline gives CDR1 SGHRS, CDR2 YFSETQ. CDR3 protein: CASSFPAAGLDRTEAFF. DNA for the CDR3: TGCGCCAGCAGCTTCCCTGCGGCTGGGCTCGACCGCACTGAAGCTTTCTTT.

The chain employs TRBV21-1 and TRBJ2-7; TRBD2, the D gene given by the table, was not confirmed from the DNA. TRBV21-1 is flagged as a pseudogene. The CDR3 runs to 18 residues. This chain's CDR3 is CASSKGVEARLASYEQYF. The CDR3 DNA follows: TGTGCCAGCAGCAAAGGGGTGGAGGCACGACTAGCCTCCTATGAGCAGTACTTC.

The CDR3 DNA follows: TGTGCCAGTACCCCGGGGGTCGGGGAGCTGTTTTTT. Translating it yields CASTPGVGELFF. This chain uses TRBV19 with TRBJ2-2; D is possibly TRBD2 (6 bases). V dropped 7 bases and J dropped 7 bases, with 10 bases sitting between them. The CDR3 length is 12 residues. CDR1 LNHDA and CDR2 SQIVND come from the germline V gene (reference sequence).

The genes are TRBV6-5 and TRBJ2-2; possibly TRBD1 or TRBD2 for D (6 bases each). The V and J ends lost 7 bases and 4 bases respectively, with 16 bases between them. CDR3 size: 15 residues. Germline CDR1 MNHEY, CDR2 SVGAGI. The CDR3 reads CASNLQGGTTGELFF. The CDR3 DNA reads as TGTGCCAGCAATTTACAAGGGGGGACCACCGGGGAGCTGTTTTTT.

In this sample, this clone turned up once. This chain links TRBV27 with TRBJ1-1, with D unresolved. The CDR3 runs 14 residues. Trimming took 6 bases from V and 4 from J, leaving 15 bases between them. The germline V gene encodes CDR1 MNHEY and CDR2 SMNVEV (reference sequence). CDR3 in amino acids: CASSRVREATEAFF. CDR3 nucleotide sequence: TGTGCCAGCAGCCGCGTGAGGGAGGCCACTGAAGCTTTCTTT.

This clone was seen just once. The chain couples TRBV27 to TRBJ2-7; possibly TRBD1 or TRBD2 for D (5 bases each). V lost 10 bases and J 12 bases, leaving 22 bases between the germline ends. CDR1 is MNHEY and CDR2 is SMNVEV in the germline V gene (reference sequence). The CDR3 is made up of 12 amino acids. CDR3 residues: CATRESLGAMYF. The CDR3 nucleotides are TGTGCCACGAGGGAGTCCCTTGGGGCGATGTACTTC.

This clone has just one count. This chain uses TRBV9 with TRBJ2-1; D may be TRBD2 (6 bases). CDR3 length: 14 residues. Germline CDR1 and CDR2: SGDLS and YYNGEE. Trimming removed 2 bases at V and 5 bases at J, with 11 bases between. CDR3 DNA sequence: TGTGCCAGCAGCGTGGGGGGTGGACACAATGAGCAGTTCTTC. It translates to CASSVGGGHNEQFF.

This clone has only one observation. This rearrangement joins TRBV6-5 to TRBJ2-7; D unresolved. Trimming pared 5 bases from V and 3 bases from J, leaving 14 bases between. The CDR3 consists of 14 residues. The germline V gene has CDR1 MNHEY and CDR2 SVGAGI. The CDR3 bases are TGTGCCAGCAGTGCCCCAGGCGGCAGCTACGAGCAGTACTTC. Residues: CASSAPGGSYEQYF.